The rows below give T cell receptor beta chains drawn from one sample of a study of T cells after yellow fever vaccination. TCRdb reprocessed the 5' RACE reads with MiXCR, giving one entry per CDR3 protein. The sample holds some 250,000 distinct CDR3 sequences, roughly 4% seen once. Sequences were derived from PBMCs, sampled 15 days after the yellow fever booster vaccination. Receptor source: a man younger than 35 who received the YFV17D yellow fever vaccine. Each CDR3 is given with its conserved first and last residue. D genes are given only for firm matches. Size is omitted from some rows. Given values are once, few, many or a class for expanded clones.

d_call	v_call	j_call	clone_size	cdr3_aa	cdr3_nt
-	TRBV6-2/TRBV6-3	TRBJ2-3	many	CASSRGGPFGDTQYF	TGTGCCAGCAGCCGCGGGGGCCCCTTCGGAGATACGCAGTATTTT
TRBD2	TRBV7-8	TRBJ2-7	many	CASSKTPGLANSYEQYF	TGTGCCAGCAGCAAAACCCCGGGACTAGCGAACTCCTACGAGCAGTACTTC
-	TRBV13	TRBJ2-1	few	CASSLGAGVRFF	TGTGCCAGCAGCTTAGGGGCTGGGGTTCGGTTCTTC
-	TRBV11-2	TRBJ2-7	many	CASSPRSFNHEQYF	TGTGCCAGCAGCCCCCGCAGTTTTAATCACGAGCAGTACTTC
-	TRBV30	TRBJ1-1	many	CAWSLPQLGKAFF	TGTGCCTGGAGTTTGCCCCAACTGGGGAAAGCTTTCTTT
TRBD1	TRBV12-3/TRBV12-4	TRBJ1-5	few	CASRADRVGNQPQHF	TGTGCCAGCAGAGCCGACAGGGTGGGCAATCAGCCCCAGCATTTT
-	TRBV19	TRBJ1-5	many	CASSIDPGLYSNQPQHF	TGTGCCAGTAGTATAGATCCCGGACTATATAGCAATCAGCCCCAGCATTTT
-	TRBV6-6	TRBJ2-7	many	CASSYLSIHEQYF	TGTGCCAGCAGTTACTTGTCGATCCACGAGCAGTACTTC
TRBD2	TRBV24-1	TRBJ2-2	few	CATSDRGTSPGTGELFF	TGTGCCACCAGTGATCGGGGGACTAGCCCAGGCACCGGGGAGCTGTTTTTT
-	TRBV2	TRBJ1-2	many	CASKAVDYGYTF	TGTGCCAGCAAGGCAGTTGATTATGGCTACACCTTC
TRBD1	TRBV19	TRBJ2-7	few	CASSTLDRGLSTYEQYF	TGTGCCAGTAGTACCCTGGACAGGGGGCTTTCCACGTACGAGCAGTACTTC
-	TRBV28	TRBJ2-3	many	CASSFIEGAPTDTQYF	TGTGCCAGCAGTTTTATTGAGGGTGCCCCCACAGATACGCAGTATTTT
-	TRBV20-1	TRBJ1-2	many	CSARGEGNYGYTF	TGCAGTGCTAGAGGGGAAGGGAACTATGGCTACACCTTC
-	TRBV12-3/TRBV12-4	TRBJ1-2	many	CASRSESNFYTF	TGTGCCAGCCGATCTGAAAGTAACTTTTACACCTTC
-	TRBV9	TRBJ2-3	many	CASSVFSGVTDTQYF	TGTGCCAGCAGCGTGTTCTCGGGGGTCACAGATACGCAGTATTTT
-	TRBV12-3/TRBV12-4	TRBJ2-3	many	CASSFGDPREYF	TGTGCCAGCAGTTTTGGGGACCCTCGGGAGTATTTT
TRBD2	TRBV5-1	TRBJ2-1	many	CASSFRPSGYNEQFF	TGCGCCAGCAGCTTTCGTCCTAGCGGATACAATGAGCAGTTCTTC
-	TRBV9	TRBJ1-1	many	CASSKGPTIEAFF	TGTGCCAGCAGCAAGGGACCAACGATTGAAGCTTTCTTT
-	TRBV21-1	TRBJ2-2	many	CASSKVSGGPMVVPGELFF	TGTGCCAGCAGCAAAGTAAGCGGGGGGCCGATGGTAGTCCCCGGGGAGCTGTTTTTT
-	TRBV10-3	TRBJ2-2	many	CAIREGQPNTGELFF	TGTGCCATCAGGGAGGGACAGCCGAACACCGGGGAGCTGTTTTTT
-	TRBV29-1	TRBJ2-2	many	CSVGQLDTGELFF	TGCAGCGTTGGACAGCTAGACACCGGGGAGCTGTTTTTT
TRBD1	TRBV5-4	TRBJ1-2	many	CASSGQGVEGYTF	TGTGCCAGCAGCGGACAGGGGGTCGAGGGCTACACCTTC
TRBD1	TRBV5-1	TRBJ1-4	many	CASSKSGQGIFEKLFF	TGCGCCAGCAGCAAATCAGGACAGGGGATATTCGAAAAACTGTTTTTT
-	TRBV5-1	TRBJ1-2	many	CASSFNPVSGANYGYTF	TGCGCCAGCAGCTTTAACCCAGTTTCAGGGGCTAACTATGGCTACACCTTC
-	TRBV20-1	TRBJ2-1	many	CSASRAGDTYNEQFF	TGCAGTGCTAGTCGGGCGGGGGACACCTACAATGAGCAGTTCTTC
-	TRBV5-4	TRBJ1-6	many	CASSETYNSPLHF	TGTGCCTCGTCGGAGACCTATAATTCACCCCTCCACTTT
TRBD2	TRBV5-6	TRBJ2-5	many	CASSLPPTSGGLQETQYF	TGTGCCAGCAGCCTCCCCCCTACTAGCGGGGGACTCCAAGAGACCCAGTACTTC
-	TRBV12-3/TRBV12-4	TRBJ2-7	many	CASSWAGEYEQYF	TGTGCCAGCAGTTGGGCAGGGGAATACGAGCAGTACTTC
TRBD2	TRBV3-1	TRBJ2-1	-	CASSQDIAGGPYNEQFF	TGTGCCAGCAGCCAAGACATAGCGGGGGGGCCCTACAATGAGCAGTTCTTC
-	TRBV6-5	TRBJ2-5	many	CASSDQAQGLRTQYF	TGTGCCAGCAGCGATCAGGCACAGGGCCTTCGGACCCAGTACTTC
TRBD1	TRBV12-5	TRBJ2-5	-	CASGDRVGETQYF	TGTGCTAGTGGAGACAGGGTCGGGGAGACCCAGTACTTC
-	TRBV20-1	TRBJ2-1	many	CSASTLGANEQFF	TGCAGTGCTAGCACCCTGGGGGCCAATGAGCAGTTCTTC
TRBD1	TRBV7-8	TRBJ2-5	many	CASSLRGTGDLQETQYF	TGTGCCAGCAGCTTAAGAGGGACAGGTGACCTCCAAGAGACCCAGTACTTC
-	TRBV18	TRBJ1-1	few	CASSREQLNTEAFF	TGTGCCAGCTCACGTGAACAGTTGAACACTGAAGCTTTCTTT
-	TRBV12-3/TRBV12-4	TRBJ1-1	many	CASSTDRTTEAFF	TGTGCCAGCAGTACCGACAGGACCACTGAAGCTTTCTTT
TRBD1	TRBV18	TRBJ2-7	many	CASSPRQGTYEQYF	TGTGCCAGCTCACCACGACAGGGAACCTACGAGCAGTACTTC
-	TRBV6-5	TRBJ1-2	many	CASSYSDGRNYGYTF	TGTGCCAGCAGTTACTCGGACGGGCGTAACTATGGCTACACCTTC
TRBD1	TRBV7-2	TRBJ1-6	many	CASSPTTGRNSPLHF	TGTGCCAGCAGCCCAACGACAGGGAGAAATTCACCCCTCCACTTT
TRBD2	TRBV4-3	TRBJ2-1	many	CASSPGTSSYNEQFF	TGCGCCAGCAGCCCCGGGACTAGCTCCTACAATGAGCAGTTCTTC
-	TRBV7-2	TRBJ2-1	many	CASSQVQGRDEQFF	TGTGCCAGCAGCCAAGTACAGGGTCGCGATGAGCAGTTCTTC
-	TRBV5-1	TRBJ2-5	many	CASSLERVRGRRETQYF	TGCGCCAGCAGCTTGGAGCGGGTCAGGGGACGTCGGGAGACCCAGTACTTC
TRBD1	TRBV7-9	TRBJ1-5	many	CASSPDRGGKQPQHF	TGTGCCAGCAGTCCGGACAGGGGAGGGAAGCAGCCCCAGCATTTT
TRBD1	TRBV12-3/TRBV12-4	TRBJ2-7	many	CASRRGTGGSYEQYF	TGTGCCAGCAGGAGAGGGACAGGGGGCTCCTACGAGCAGTACTTC
-	TRBV10-3	TRBJ1-2	many	CAISESIEDGYTF	TGTGCCATCAGTGAGTCGATAGAGGATGGCTACACCTTC
-	TRBV11-2	TRBJ2-4	many	CASSFLGRGKNIQYF	TGTGCCAGCAGCTTCTTGGGGCGGGGCAAAAACATTCAGTACTTC
-	TRBV6-1	TRBJ2-7	many	CASSDTGSYEQYF	TGTGCCAGCAGTGACACGGGGTCCTACGAGCAGTACTTC
-	TRBV25-1	TRBJ1-1	many	CASSEPPGEAFF	TGTGCCAGCAGTGAGCCCCCCGGCGAAGCTTTCTTT
-	TRBV20-1	TRBJ1-5	many	CSAPRGRAVNQPQHF	TGCAGTGCTCCCAGAGGACGGGCAGTCAATCAGCCCCAGCATTTT